Presented here are 29 T cell receptor beta chains from one specimen sequenced in a study of blood T cells in healthy people across ages. It was with a sample-barcoded 5' primer and a J-beta primer mix that a second PCR of roughly 7 to 12 cycles was run. TCRdb fed the 5' RACE reads into MiXCR, producing one record per CDR3 protein. This table has 1.2 million to 1.5 million distinct CDR3 sequences, around 55% appearing once. The sequenced sample consisted of blood. Source of these receptors: a man aged 18 to 29 in good health.

The rearrangement joins TRBV2 to TRBJ2-1, with no clear D. V was clipped by 6 bases and J by 0 bases, with 12 bases between them. CDR1 and CDR2 from the germline V gene are SNHLY and FYNNEI. This CDR3 has 15 residues. The CDR3 bases are TGTGCCAGCAGGGTTCAGTATGGCTCCTACAATGAGCAGTTCTTC. Protein: CASRVQYGSYNEQFF.

The chain links TRBV10-2 to TRBJ2-1; TRBD2 is a possible D gene (5 bases). V lost 4 bases to trimming and J lost 6 bases, with 10 bases between them. Per germline, CDR1 WSHSY and CDR2 SAAADI. The CDR3 contains 13 residues. The DNA of the CDR3 is TGCGCCAGCAGTGCTGGACTGACCAATGAGCAGTTCTTC. Residues: CASSAGLTNEQFF.

The chain links TRBV7-6 to TRBJ1-3; D not resolved. CDR1 is SGHVS, CDR2 FNYEAQ, per germline. V was clipped by 2 bases and J by 0 bases, with 8 bases between them. This CDR3 has 15 amino acids. The CDR3 DNA is TGTGCCAGCAGCTTATTCGGCAGCTCTGGAAACACCATATATTTT. Residues: CASSLFGSSGNTIYF.

The chain joins TRBV20-1 to TRBJ2-7, with 10 bases fitting TRBD2. TRBJ2-1 matches the DNA end more closely, so the J call is doubtful. The germline gives CDR1 DFQATT, CDR2 SNEGSKA (reference sequence). This CDR3 is built from 14 residues. CDR3 DNA: TGCAGTGCTAGGCGTCTAGCGGGAGTTGATGAGCAGTTCTTC. Its translation is CSARRLAGVDEQFF.

This clonotype has just a few counts. The J gene is TRBJ1-6, the V gene TRBV4-3; D is ambiguous. Per germline, CDR1 LGHNA and CDR2 YSLEER. CDR3 length: 14 residues. The V end was cut by 2 bases, the J end by 8 bases, with 10 bases between. For the CDR3, the DNA is TGCGCCAGCAGCCAACTAATTGGCGATTCACCCCTCCACTTT. Amino acids: CASSQLIGDSPLHF.

The chain carries TRBV20-1 and TRBJ2-7; D ambiguous. There are 13 residues in the CDR3. CDR1 and CDR2 from the germline V gene are DFQATT and SNEGSKA (reference sequence). V was cut by 5 bases and J by 3 bases, with 14 bases left in between. The CDR3 nucleotides are TGCAGTGCTCGAGGCGTATGGGGCTACGAGCAGTACTTC. Residues: CSARGVWGYEQYF.

This clonotype was observed a few times. The genes are TRBV6-5 and TRBJ1-2, with D perhaps matching TRBD1 (6 bases). The CDR3 consists of 14 residues. V lost 9 bases and J 4 bases, leaving 18 bases between the germline ends. Looked up from germline, CDR1 is MNHEY and CDR2 is SVGAGI. This CDR3 is CASAENRDIYGYTF. DNA for the CDR3: TGTGCCAGTGCGGAAAACCGGGACATCTATGGCTACACCTTC.

The gene calls are TRBV9 and TRBJ1-2; 8 bases line up with TRBD1. With V trimmed by 1 base and J by 3 bases, 5 bases remained unmatched. This CDR3 is built from 15 residues. Germline V CDR1 and CDR2: SGDLS, YYNGEE. This CDR3 is CASSVRGQGHYGYTF. The CDR3 region has the DNA TGTGCCAGCAGCGTAAGAGGACAGGGCCACTATGGCTACACCTTC.

This clonotype showed up just a few times. V gene TRBV20-1 combines with J gene TRBJ1-2, with D uncertain. The CDR3 is 13 amino acids. Deletions cut 0 bases from V and 4 bases from J, with 9 bases between. Germline V gives CDR1 DFQATT, CDR2 SNEGSKA (reference sequence). CDR3 in DNA: TGCAGTGCTAGAGATGCGAGGGCCTATGGCTACACCTTC. Protein: CSARDARAYGYTF.

The chain combines TRBV5-5 with TRBJ2-1; D gene unclear. The CDR3 is made up of 11 amino acids. V was trimmed by 7 bases and J by 9 bases, leaving 11 bases between them. Germline assignment: CDR1 SGHKS and CDR2 YYEKEE (reference sequence). The CDR3 DNA follows: TGTGCCAGCGGCCAAACTTTTGAGCAGTTCTTC. Its translation: CASGQTFEQFF.

This clonotype was seen just once. Compared with germline, one end of the junction differs, possibly owing to a read error. The rearrangement uses TRBV5-1 and TRBJ2-3, with 9 bases lining up with TRBD1. CDR1 is SGHRS and CDR2 is YFSETQ in the germline V gene. The length of the CDR3 is 16 residues. CDR3 region: CASSLGHRGLSDTQYF. For the CDR3, the DNA is TGCGCCAGTAGCTTGGGTCACAGGGGGCTCTCAGATACGCAGTATTTT.

Of note for this clonotype: The junction does not match germline at one end; this may be a read error. V is TRBV7-9 and J is TRBJ2-3; 10 bases are shared with TRBD2. From germline, CDR1 is SEHNR and CDR2 FQNEAQ (reference sequence). The CDR3 loop spans 14 amino acids. CDR3 nucleotides: TGTGCCTGCAGGTCTAGCGGGAGAACAGATACGCAGTATTTT. This codes for CACRSSGRTDTQYF. The complete variable domain, with remaining parts taken from reference TRBV7-9 and TRBJ2-3, reads DTGVSQNPRHKITKRGQNVTFRCDPISEHNRLYWYRQTLGQGPEFLTYFQNEAQLEKSRLLSDRFSAERPKGSFSTLEIQRTEQGDSAMYLCACRSSGRTDTQYFGPGTRLTVL.

This rearrangement joins TRBV29-1 to TRBJ1-1, with D possibly matching TRBD1 (5 bases). V was shortened by 7 bases and J by 5 bases, with 14 bases between the two germline ends. The CDR3 loop spans 12 amino acids. Germline V gene lookup returns CDR1 SQVTM and CDR2 ANQGSEA. The CDR3: CSALRGRTEAFF. In nucleotides, the CDR3 is TGCAGCGCCCTAAGGGGTCGGACTGAAGCTTTCTTT.

This clonotype was counted between two and nine times. The chain uses TRBV9 and TRBJ2-7; no firm D call. This CDR3 has 14 residues. Germline CDR1 and CDR2: SGDLS and YYNGEE. Trimming removed 0 bases from V and 6 bases from J, with 13 bases in between. Written as DNA, the CDR3 is TGTGCCAGCAGCGTAGGACGATTCCTAGGCGAGCAGTACTTC. Protein: CASSVGRFLGEQYF. Full variable domain (missing parts from reference TRBV9 and TRBJ2-7): DSGVTQTPKHLITATGQRVTLRCSPRSGDLSVYWYQQSLDQGLQFLIQYYNGEERAKGNILERFSAQQFPDLHSELNLSSLELGDSALYFCASSVGRFLGEQYFGPGTRLTVT.

The chain is built from TRBV4-3 and TRBJ2-6; no firm D call. Germline assignment: CDR1 LGHNA and CDR2 YSLEER. V lost 0 bases and J 2 bases, leaving 8 bases between the germline ends. The CDR3 runs to 16 residues. The CDR3 coding sequence is TGCGCCAGCAGCCAAGAGCTCAGGACTGGGGCCAACGTCCTGACTTTC. This translates into CASSQELRTGANVLTF.

Turning to this clonotype: A much larger clone is a single base away; this may be a read error. The rearrangement links TRBV29-1 to TRBJ1-4; no definite D call. Per germline, CDR1 SQVTM and CDR2 ANQGSEA. This CDR3 is 12 amino acids long. V dropped 6 bases and J dropped 8 bases, with 13 bases sitting between them. The CDR3 sequence: CSVRGIGEKLFF. CDR3 nucleotide sequence: TGCAGCGTCCGAGGGATAGGGGAAAAACTGTTTTTT.

V usage is TRBV28 and J usage is TRBJ2-6; D is undetermined. The V and J ends lost 11 bases and 0 bases respectively, with 14 bases between them. The V gene's germline CDR1 is MDHEN and CDR2 SYDVKM. The CDR3 loop spans 15 amino acids. The CDR3 coding sequence is TGTGCCGTCATGTCGGGCAGCTCTGGGGCCAACGTCCTGACTTTC. It is translated as CAVMSGSSGANVLTF.

This chain links TRBV10-3 with TRBJ2-3, with no clear D. V was clipped by 6 bases and J by 0 bases, with 10 bases between them. Germline assignment: CDR1 ENHRY and CDR2 SYGVKD. The CDR3 is made up of 14 amino acids. CDR3 loop: CAIRNSFSTDTQYF. The CDR3, as DNA: TGTGCCATCAGAAACTCCTTCAGCACAGATACGCAGTATTTT.

The chain links TRBV4-1 to TRBJ1-1; maybe TRBD1 (5 bases). V dropped 1 base and J dropped 4 bases, with 10 bases sitting between them. The germline gives CDR1 MGHRA, CDR2 YSYEKL. The CDR3 runs 14 residues. In nucleotides, the CDR3 is TGCGCCAGCAGCCAAGCCTGGGGCAGCACTGAAGCTTTCTTT. Its translation is CASSQAWGSTEAFF.

This clonotype occurred once. One junction end does not reproduce the germline sequence, and a read error may be involved. The gene calls are TRBV30 and TRBJ2-5; perhaps TRBD2 as D (6 bases). Germline lookup yields CDR1 GTSNPN and CDR2 SVGIG (reference sequence). There are 11 residues in the CDR3. The CDR3, as DNA: TGTGCCGGGAGGTTACAAGAGACCCAGTACTTC. This encodes CAGRLQETQYF.

This sequence joins TRBV7-2 and TRBJ2-1; perhaps TRBD2 as D (6 bases). V lost 3 bases, J lost 15 bases, and 24 bases lay in between. The CDR3 is 15 amino acids. CDR1 and CDR2 (germline): SGHTA, FQGNSA. The CDR3 DNA follows: TGTGCCAGCAGCTTGGACCCGGGGAGGTCCCAGCGCAGGTTCTTC. This codes for CASSLDPGRSQRRFF.

The J gene is TRBJ1-1, the V gene TRBV6-2 or TRBV6-3; TRBD1 aligns across 7 bases. Germline V gene sequence: CDR1 MNHEY, CDR2 SVGEGT. The trim removed 4 bases at V and 1 base at J, leaving 15 bases unmatched. There are 18 residues in the CDR3. The CDR3 loop reads CASSSNYGQASPNTEAFF. The CDR3 nucleotides read TGTGCCAGCAGTTCAAATTACGGACAGGCGAGCCCGAACACTGAAGCTTTCTTT.

This chain connects TRBV11-2 to TRBJ2-1; D is unresolved. Germline V gene lookup returns CDR1 SGHAT and CDR2 FQNNGV. The length of the CDR3 is 13 residues. The V end was cut by 0 bases, the J end by 9 bases, with 9 bases between. CDR3 sequence reads: CASSLDPVAEQFF. The CDR3 DNA sequence: TGTGCCAGCAGCTTAGACCCCGTGGCTGAGCAGTTCTTC.

The chain employs TRBV4-1 and TRBJ2-1; D possibly uses TRBD1 or TRBD2 (5 bases each). The V end was cut by 7 bases, the J end by 10 bases, with 11 bases between. Per germline, CDR1 MGHRA and CDR2 YSYEKL. The CDR3 sequence is 11 residues long. The DNA for the CDR3 is TGCGCCAGCACCCACGGGGACGAGCAGTTCTTC. This encodes CASTHGDEQFF.

The genes are TRBV15 and TRBJ2-1, with D unclear. The V end lost 1 base, the J end lost 6 bases, and 7 bases lay between the germline ends. The germline V gene has CDR1 LNHNV and CDR2 YYDKDF (reference sequence). The length of the CDR3 is 13 residues. The CDR3 sequence is CATSRGLGNEQFF. The CDR3 nucleotides are TGTGCCACCAGCAGAGGGCTCGGCAATGAGCAGTTCTTC.

This chain connects TRBV6-1 to TRBJ1-2, with a possible D match to TRBD1 (6 bases). Between the trimmed V and J ends, which lost 3 bases and 10 bases, there was a span of 18 bases. Germline lookup yields CDR1 MNHNS and CDR2 SASEGT. The CDR3 totals 14 residues. The CDR3 here is CASSEAWDTLLYTF. Here the CDR3 DNA reads TGTGCCAGCAGTGAGGCCTGGGACACCCTACTCTACACCTTC.

The V and J genes are TRBV10-3 and TRBJ2-1, with D possibly being TRBD2 (6 bases). The germline CDR1 and CDR2 sequences are ENHRY and SYGVKD. The CDR3 extends over 13 amino acids. Trimming removed 6 bases from V and 8 bases from J, with 14 bases in between. The CDR3 DNA is TGTGCCATCAGGGGGGAGGTCACTTATGAGCAGTTCTTC. Translated, it gives CAIRGEVTYEQFF.

The chain recombines TRBV12-3 or TRBV12-4 with TRBJ2-2; D is ambiguous. V was clipped by 10 bases and J by 2 bases, with 8 bases between them. The CDR3 has 12 residues. The CDR3 reads CATPRNTGELFF. The DNA for the CDR3 is TGTGCCACACCCCGTAACACCGGGGAGCTGTTTTTT.

This chain joins TRBV7-2 and TRBJ2-7; D might be TRBD2 (5 bases). This CDR3 contains 14 residues. Per germline, CDR1 SGHTA and CDR2 FQGNSA. V lost 3 bases and J lost 0, with 9 bases in between. The CDR3 here is CASSFYDYSYEQYF. Here the CDR3 DNA reads TGTGCCAGCAGCTTCTATGACTACTCCTACGAGCAGTACTTC.